The sequence of this T cell receptor (beta chain) was determined in a study of blood T cell repertoires in COVID-19. Study in general: Acute and convalescent COVID-19 samples came from the United States, Italy and Spain. PBMCs, B-cell-depleted T cells, or T cells provided the cDNA or gDNA that made up the material.

Regarding this clone: Other DNA sequences from this sample encode an identical CDR3 as well.

The V end lost 3 bases, the J end lost 2 bases, and 8 bases lay between the germline ends. Per germline, CDR1 LNHDA and CDR2 SQIVND (reference sequence). The CDR3 has 14 residues. Followed over time, Seattle patients had been enrolled while infection was active. As originally analysed: By means of reference gene primer amplification, nucleated cell counts were estimated. The repertoire was sequenced with immunoSEQ multiplex PCR; TCRdb's copy has only in-frame clones and lacks some. Clone size and the V and J calls come from that table; the DNA yielded D and trimming. Of around 330,000 clones in the sample, around 89% are singletons; the top ten hold around 1.6%.

Sequencing was performed on peripheral blood. The chain employs TRBV19 and TRBJ1-5; D is possibly TRBD1 (6 bases). This TCR derives from a woman between 25 and 40 years old with COVID-19, enrolled during active disease. In DNA, the CDR3 is TGTGCCAGTAGTATGGCAGGGGGCAATCAGCCCCAGCATTTT. Its translation: CASSMAGGNQPQHF.